The 9 T cell receptor beta chains listed next were all sequenced from one sample in a study of memory CD4+ T cells and cytomegalovirus serostatus (dated by TCRdb to between 2019 and 2020). Single viable CD3+CD4+CD8-CD45RO+ cells were sorted as memory CD4+ T cells on a FACSAria II. Library prep was done by the immunoSEQ multiplex PCR assay. TCRdb provides this immuneACCESS table in a form limited to in-frame rearrangements. Some clones are lacking; in checked studies, under half of them reflect an unresolved V gene, and why the rest are absent is not known. Present in this sample are just under 95,000 clones, 80% of which were seen just once. The leading ten clones occupy 3.6% of the sample. Sequenced sample: memory CD4+ T cells from blood. Receptors originate from an adult in good health and CMV-seropositive.

V usage is TRBV6-1 and J usage is TRBJ2-7; 11 nucleotides match TRBD1. The CDR3 spans 12 residues. The germline gives CDR1 MNHNS, CDR2 SASEGT. V lost 8 bases, J lost 3 bases, and 0 bases stayed unmatched. The CDR3, as DNA: TGTGCCAGCGGGACAGGGGGCTACGAGCAGTACTTC. It is translated as CASGTGGYEQYF.

The V call is TRBV7-2, the J call TRBJ2-1; 13 nucleotides align to TRBD2. With V trimmed by 6 bases and J by 7 bases, 9 bases remained unmatched. The CDR3 has 16 amino acids. CDR1 SGHTA and CDR2 FQGNSA come from the germline V gene. The CDR3 loop reads CASSLTGTSGINEQFF. The CDR3 region has the DNA TGTGCCAGCAGTCTAACGGGGACTAGCGGGATAAATGAGCAGTTCTTC.

V is TRBV10-1 and J is TRBJ1-4, with 10 bases lining up with TRBD1. Germline V lookup: CDR1 WNHNN, CDR2 SYGVQD (reference sequence). CDR3 length: 17 amino acids. V lost 7 bases to trimming and J lost 0 bases; unmatched junction nucleotides: 8. Written as DNA, the CDR3 is TGCGCCAGCACACCGACAGGGGGCCCTGCAACTAATGAAAAACTGTTTTTT. Translated, it gives CASTPTGGPATNEKLFF.

V is TRBV5-4 and J is TRBJ1-2, with D uncertain. Germline assignment: CDR1 SGHNT and CDR2 YYREEE (reference sequence). The CDR3 runs to 13 residues. Trimming shortened V by 2 bases and J by 2 bases, and 7 bases separated the two germline ends. CDR3 loop: CASSFSGNYGYTF. The CDR3 region has the DNA TGTGCCAGCAGCTTTTCCGGAAACTATGGCTACACCTTC. Together with reference TRBV5-4 and TRBJ1-2, the CDR3 gives the full variable domain: ETGVTQSPTHLIKTRGQQVTLRCSSQSGHNTVSWYQQALGQGPQFIFQYYREEENGRGNFPPRFSGLQFPNYSSELNVNALELDDSALYLCASSFSGNYGYTFGSGTRLTVV.

The rearrangement uses TRBV28 and TRBJ2-2, with TRBD2 as a possible D gene (6 bases). V was pared by 6 bases and J by 6 bases, with 20 bases between. The CDR3 is 16 amino acids. The V gene's germline CDR1 is MDHEN and CDR2 SYDVKM. The CDR3 coding sequence is TGTGCCAGCAGCCCCCCCCGCCCCTGGGGGGCCGGGGAGCTGTTTTTT. Translation: CASSPPRPWGAGELFF.

The chain has TRBV4-3 and TRBJ2-1, with D tentatively TRBD1 or TRBD2 (7 bases each). Trimming left V 0 bases short and J 8 bases short, with 14 bases between. CDR3 length: 15 residues. The germline gives CDR1 LGHNA, CDR2 YSLEER. The CDR3 here is CASSQDGRGGYEQFF. CDR3 in DNA: TGCGCCAGCAGCCAAGATGGCAGGGGGGGCTATGAGCAGTTCTTC.

The CDR3 sequence: CASSVGYDTQYF. The CDR3 DNA sequence: TGTGCCAGCAGCGTAGGGTACGATACGCAGTATTTT. The chain combines TRBV9 with TRBJ2-3; no definite D call. The CDR3 extends over 12 amino acids. With 0 bases removed from V and 6 bases from J, the gap between germline ends came to 5 bases. Germline CDR1 SGDLS, CDR2 YYNGEE. The whole variable domain, remainder taken from reference TRBV9 and TRBJ2-3, is DSGVTQTPKHLITATGQRVTLRCSPRSGDLSVYWYQQSLDQGLQFLIQYYNGEERAKGNILERFSAQQFPDLHSELNLSSLELGDSALYFCASSVGYDTQYFGPGTRLTVL.

The rearrangement links TRBV9 to TRBJ2-1, with 9 nucleotides matching TRBD2. Germline V gene sequence: CDR1 SGDLS, CDR2 YYNGEE. V lost 3 bases, J lost 0 bases, and 4 bases stayed unmatched. The CDR3 length is 16 residues. This CDR3 reads CASSERTSVSYNEQFF. The CDR3 DNA follows: TGTGCCAGCAGCGAGAGGACTAGCGTCTCCTACAATGAGCAGTTCTTC.

The chain recombines TRBV4-3 with TRBJ2-7, with 10 positions matching TRBD2. Unmatched junction bases numbered 4, after V lost 1 base and J lost 4 bases. Germline V gene lookup returns CDR1 LGHNA and CDR2 YSLEER. The CDR3 has 15 amino acids. CDR3: CASSQGAGGTYEQYF. The CDR3 DNA sequence: TGCGCCAGCAGCCAAGGAGCGGGAGGGACTTACGAGCAGTACTTC.